These 17 T cell receptor beta chains originate from one sample sequenced in a study of T-cell memory formation after mild COVID-19. One entry per CDR3 protein, called by TCRdb with MiXCR from the 5' RACE reads. The profile shows 450,000 to 650,000 distinct CDR3 sequences, about 20% of them singletons. The sample taken for sequencing was PBMCs or a T cell subset sorted from them (not recorded which). The receptors come from an adult woman who had mild COVID-19 (a few samples of this study predate the infection). Cell type and time point are not known.

The rearrangement joins TRBV30 to TRBJ1-2; 8 nucleotides match TRBD1. The CDR3 extends over 13 amino acids. V was clipped by 1 base and J by 8 bases; unmatched bases: 6. From germline, CDR1 is GTSNPN and CDR2 SVGIG (reference sequence). The CDR3 DNA reads TGTGCCTGGAGTGACATCAGGGGGCAGGGCTACACCTTC. Translated: CAWSDIRGQGYTF.

The V gene is TRBV12-3 or TRBV12-4, the J gene TRBJ1-2; 7 positions match TRBD1. Losses at the gene ends were 8 bases for V and 5 bases for J; bases not matched to a gene: 8. The CDR3 sequence is 13 residues long. Written as DNA, the CDR3 is TGTGCCAGCTGGGGCAGGGGGATGTATGGCTACACCTTC. It is translated as CASWGRGMYGYTF.

DNA of the CDR3: TGCGCCAGCAGTCAGGGTTCAAGCAATCAGCCCCAGCATTTT. This codes for CASSQGSSNQPQHF. The rearrangement joins TRBV5-1 to TRBJ1-5; a possible D gene is TRBD1 (5 bases). Trimming pared 5 bases from V and 1 base from J, leaving 10 bases between. This CDR3 spans 14 amino acids. Germline CDR1 and CDR2: SGHRS and YFSETQ.

The table lists this clonotype with a few counts. The chain joins TRBV6-2 or TRBV6-3 to TRBJ1-6; 7 nucleotides match TRBD1. The junction had 13 bases not matched to a gene; V was cut back by 7 bases and J by 10 bases. Germline CDR1 reads MNHEY; CDR2 reads SVGEGT. The CDR3 runs to 15 residues. The CDR3 DNA sequence: TGTGCCAGCATCCCGAACAGGGGAGGAGGCTCACCCCTCCACTTT. Translated: CASIPNRGGGSPLHF.

J is TRBJ1-5 and V is TRBV24-1; D remains ambiguous. Germline CDR1 is KGHDR and CDR2 is SFDVKD. V was pared by 6 bases and J by 2 bases, with 7 bases between. The CDR3 covers 13 residues. CDR3 amino acids: CATSLGGNQPQHF. CDR3 DNA sequence: TGTGCCACCAGTCTAGGTGGCAATCAGCCCCAGCATTTT.

This rearrangement joins TRBV24-1 to TRBJ1-2; 8 bases agree with TRBD1. The CDR3 is 18 residues long. Trimming at V came to 3 bases and at J to 4 bases, leaving 15 bases not matched to a gene. Germline V gene sequence: CDR1 KGHDR, CDR2 SFDVKD. Written as DNA, the CDR3 is TGTGCCACCAGTGATCCTTCAACCTCCGGGACAGGAGTCTATGGCTACACCTTC. It codes for CATSDPSTSGTGVYGYTF.

This clonotype came up a few times. Here the CDR3 DNA reads TGTGCCAGCAGCCAAGGCTACACCGGGGAGCTGTTTTTT. Its protein is CASSQGYTGELFF. This sequence joins TRBV3-1 and TRBJ2-2; D unclear. Germline-derived CDR1 and CDR2 are LGHDT and YNNKEL (reference sequence). This CDR3 comprises 13 residues. V gave up 1 base and J gave up 3 bases, with 3 bases separating them.

Only a few counts were recorded for this clonotype. The chain combines TRBV6-6 with TRBJ1-2, with 10 positions matching TRBD1. The CDR3 extends over 16 amino acids. Losses at the gene ends were 5 bases for V and 3 bases for J; bases not matched to a gene: 9. Germline values: CDR1 MNHNY, CDR2 SVGAGI (reference sequence). CDR3 bases: TGTGCCAGCAGTACCGGGACAGGGGTTTATTACTATGGCTACACCTTC. Translation: CASSTGTGVYYYGYTF.

The chain is built from TRBV6-5 and TRBJ1-1; D unclear. V gave up 6 bases and J gave up 0 bases, with 11 bases separating them. From germline, CDR1 is MNHEY and CDR2 SVGAGI. This CDR3 comprises 14 residues. Here the CDR3 reads CASRTRRVNTEAFF. CDR3 DNA: TGTGCCAGCAGAACCCGTAGAGTGAACACTGAAGCTTTCTTT.

The chain is built from TRBV7-9 and TRBJ2-1, with TRBD2 matching over 7 bases. CDR1 is SEHNR, CDR2 FQNEAQ, per germline (reference sequence). The CDR3 is 18 amino acids. Trimming removed 4 bases from V and 10 bases from J; junction bases left unmatched: 22. Here the CDR3 reads CASSYLWNRAGRASEQFF. DNA for the CDR3: TGTGCCAGCAGCTACCTCTGGAACCGAGCGGGGAGGGCTTCCGAGCAGTTCTTC. Full variable domain (remainder filled in from reference TRBV7-9 and TRBJ2-1): DTGVSQNPRHKITKRGQNVTFRCDPISEHNRLYWYRQTLGQGPEFLTYFQNEAQLEKSRLLSDRFSAERPKGSFSTLEIQRTEQGDSAMYLCASSYLWNRAGRASEQFFGPGTRLTVL.

This clonotype showed up just once. The rearrangement joins TRBV20-1 to TRBJ1-1; D might be TRBD1 (6 bases). The CDR3 sequence is 13 residues long. Germline assignment: CDR1 DFQATT and CDR2 SNEGSKA (reference sequence). Trimming took 4 bases from V and 0 from J, leaving 9 bases between them. CDR3 bases: TGCAGTGCTAAAGGGGGGGTGAACACTGAAGCTTTCTTT. Encoded protein: CSAKGGVNTEAFF.

This rearrangement joins TRBV20-1 to TRBJ1-2, with D maybe TRBD1 (6 bases). The CDR3 covers 13 residues. V lost 6 bases and J 9 bases, leaving 20 bases between the germline ends. CDR1 DFQATT and CDR2 SNEGSKA come from the germline V gene (reference sequence). CDR3 in amino acids: CSAIAGGVRSYTF. The DNA of the CDR3 is TGCAGTGCGATAGCGGGGGGCGTGAGAAGCTACACCTTC.

The V gene is TRBV11-2, the J gene TRBJ2-7, with TRBD2 matching over 7 bases. Germline lookup yields CDR1 SGHAT and CDR2 FQNNGV. V trimming: 6 bases; J trimming: 3 bases; junction bases outside the gene matches: 5. This CDR3 has 13 amino acids. The CDR3 DNA follows: TGTGCCAGCAGTCCGGGACTACGCTACGAGCAGTACTTC. As protein: CASSPGLRYEQYF.

In its sample, this clonotype was seen a few times. The rearrangement uses TRBV10-3 and TRBJ2-2; TRBD2 is a possible D gene (5 bases). The CDR3 covers 13 residues. Germline V gene data show CDR1 as ENHRY and CDR2 as SYGVKD. Trimming pared 8 bases from V and 3 bases from J, leaving 10 bases between. The CDR3 loop is CAIRPGDTGELFF. As DNA, the CDR3 is TGTGCCATCCGGCCCGGGGACACCGGGGAGCTGTTTTTT.

This clonotype was seen only a few times. The chain combines TRBV11-2 with TRBJ1-2, with unresolved D. The CDR3 extends over 16 amino acids. Germline V lookup: CDR1 SGHAT, CDR2 FQNNGV. The V end lost 0 bases, the J end lost 0 bases, and 11 bases lay between the germline ends. The CDR3 protein is CASSLEPFNTNYGYTF. The CDR3 DNA reads as TGTGCCAGCAGCTTAGAGCCCTTCAACACTAACTATGGCTACACCTTC. The full variable domain, completed using reference TRBV11-2 and TRBJ1-2, is EAGVAQSPRYKIIEKRQSVAFWCNPISGHATLYWYQQILGQGPKLLIQFQNNGVVDDSQLPKDRFSAERLKGVDSTLKIQPAKLEDSAVYLCASSLEPFNTNYGYTFGSGTRLTVV.

V and J are TRBV6-4 and TRBJ2-3; a possible D gene is TRBD1 (6 bases). Germline CDR1 and CDR2: MRHNA and SNTAGT. Deletions cut 0 bases from V and 1 base from J, with 8 bases between. The CDR3 runs 15 residues. As DNA, the CDR3 is TGTGCCAGCAGTGACTCATGGGGGCGCACAGATACGCAGTATTTT. Amino acid sequence: CASSDSWGRTDTQYF.

Turning to this clonotype: A read error may be the cause here, since a much bigger clone is one base away. This chain joins TRBV20-1 and TRBJ2-7; perhaps TRBD2 as D (5 bases). The V and J ends lost 0 bases and 0 bases respectively, with 15 bases between them. CDR1 and CDR2 (germline): DFQATT, SNEGSKA (reference sequence). The CDR3 has 16 residues. The CDR3 region is CSAREIRRAASYEQYF. As DNA, the CDR3 is TGCAGTGCTAGAGAGATCAGGCGAGCGGCCTCCTACGAGCAGTACTTC.